This T cell receptor (beta chain) is from a study of shared clonotypes between healthy human individuals (dated by TCRdb to the early 2020s). For context, the study as a whole: A few men and two women, aged 18 to 49 years, made up the cohort. Per donor, three plates each were used for CD4 naive and CD4 memory, two for CD8 naive, and one for CD8 memory. Libraries were prepared and TCR repertoires were sequenced by different laboratories using diverse techniques, in order to increase sequencing depth and limit assay-specific biases. Per donor, leukapheresis produced somewhere between about 0.85 and 9.5 billion PBMCs. The study deeply sequenced blood TCR repertoires of five healthy adults to estimate repertoire size and the extent of clonotype sharing between individuals. Results the study describes overall, beyond this receptor: Compared with non-shared clonotypes, clonotypes shared by all four sorted-subset donors had higher generation probabilities. Based on pairwise subsampling, the degree of clonotype sharing among donors was expected to be affected by sequencing depth. Sharing across a few donors was observed for roughly 5.4% of naive CD4, less than 4% of naive CD8, 2% to 2.5% of memory CD4, and around 0.42% of memory CD8 clonotypes. Incomplete sequencing was indicated by rarefaction of sorted-subset datasets, despite the large sequencing depth. Sampling was restricted to blood, and TCR repertoires in tissues likely differ from the TCR repertoires found in blood. The small number of donors limited the genetic and exposure-history diversity represented. Larger estimated clonotype richness was generally found for naive subsets than for memory subsets.

This clone was detected once. The specificity of this receptor is unknown. No base qualities exist here, and no much larger clone lies one base off it. Using the deep immunoSEQ assay, TCR CDR3 regions were amplified from genomic DNA by multiplex PCR. Extracted genomic DNA from each cell subset was distributed evenly across all wells of several immunoSEQ 96-well plates, and each plate was treated as a replicate. Each replicate PCR for sorted subsets received approximately 220 ng genomic DNA, equal to about 29,000 T cell genomes. The purified libraries were quantified using a Qubit 3.0 fluorometer, sized with a Bioanalyzer 2100, and then quantified again using the KAPA Library Quantification kit. Every immunoSEQ 96-well plate was sequenced on a separate single-read 150-cycle Illumina NextSeq 550 flow cell. The paper's processing steps were these. The immunoSEQ output contained only junctional sequences without quality scores, so filtering could not match that applied to full-length reads. Sequences were annotated with PyIR, a Python wrapper for IgBLAST v1.9, using IMGT germline references to assign V/J genes and CDR3. Reads were filtered out if the reads had weak V/J assignments (E-value above 1e-6), no CDR3, stop codons, out-of-frame junctions, or ambiguous translated residues. A V3J clonotype was defined by an identical inferred V gene, J gene, and CDR3 amino acid sequence. Percentage overlap between repertoires was computed as shared unique clonotypes divided by the size of the smaller repertoire. Repertoire richness was assessed with RTK rarefaction, the Chao1 estimator, and Recon v2.1 estimates of unobserved clonotypes. Generation probabilities were computed with OLGA for all TCRbeta clonotypes obtained by the gDNA method from four donors. TCRdb took over this immuneACCESS table, retaining in-frame rearrangements with V and J assigned. Such tables are incomplete; in checked studies, under half of the missing clones stem from an unresolved V gene, and the remainder is unexplained. V and J calls and clone size are given by that table; D and trimming were obtained from the DNA. Recorded for this sample are millions of clones; approximately 90% of them occurred a single time. Jointly, the top ten make up over 0.12% of the sample.

V and J are trimmed by 5 bases and 10 bases, and the gene matches miss 3 bases of the junction. The CDR3 starts with the cysteine, ends with the phenylalanine, and has 12 residues. Just CDR3 DNA is preserved here, 36 bases in frame from base 1. For CDR1 and CDR2, the germline V gene lists MGHDK and SYGVNS. The donors were healthy, HIV-negative adults who had no recently reported acute infections or vaccinations. Only Caucasian adults living in Nashville, Tennessee, USA were represented among the donors. CD4+ T cells were enriched through magnetic negative selection, after which naive cells were positively selected on CD45RA and the remaining negative fraction served as the memory subset. Blood was obtained by leukapheresis, after which PBMCs were separated by Ficoll-Histopaque density gradient centrifugation and cryopreserved in liquid nitrogen vapor phase. Analytical flow cytometry was used to check the purity and quantity of each magnetically sorted T cell population. Genomic DNA was isolated from every sorted fraction and measured by UV absorbance on a Nanodrop 2000c.

The receptor's source is a man aged 18 to 30 in good health. The chain couples TRBV25-1 to TRBJ1-2; 11 of the junction bases match TRBD1. Input material: naive CD4+ T cells sorted from blood. According to the study, the label for this sample's cell subset or site signals: CD45RA+ positively selected. The DNA sequence is TGTGCCAGCAGTTGGGACAGGGGGGCCTACACCTTC. It codes for CASSWDRGAYTF.